The clone carrying this T cell receptor (beta chain) was seen repeatedly, ten times or more. V was trimmed by 3 bases and J by 3 bases, leaving 5 bases between them. The germline V gene has CDR1 SGHDN and CDR2 FVKESK. CDR3 size: 12 residues. TCRdb re-derived calls from the 5' RACE reads in MiXCR, one entry per CDR3 protein. The table has just under 30,000 distinct CDR3 sequences, around 5.1% seen once. The data derive from a study of early T cells in non-severe SARS-CoV-2 infection. The receptor was derived from an adult who was a healthcare worker with PCR-confirmed SARS-CoV-2 infection or an uninfected control (not recorded which). Sequencing input: whole blood. V usage is TRBV14 and J usage is TRBJ1-2; D not certain. CDR3 nucleotide sequence: TGTGCCAGCAGCCAGGGCTACTATGGCTACACCTTC. As protein: CASSQGYYGYTF.